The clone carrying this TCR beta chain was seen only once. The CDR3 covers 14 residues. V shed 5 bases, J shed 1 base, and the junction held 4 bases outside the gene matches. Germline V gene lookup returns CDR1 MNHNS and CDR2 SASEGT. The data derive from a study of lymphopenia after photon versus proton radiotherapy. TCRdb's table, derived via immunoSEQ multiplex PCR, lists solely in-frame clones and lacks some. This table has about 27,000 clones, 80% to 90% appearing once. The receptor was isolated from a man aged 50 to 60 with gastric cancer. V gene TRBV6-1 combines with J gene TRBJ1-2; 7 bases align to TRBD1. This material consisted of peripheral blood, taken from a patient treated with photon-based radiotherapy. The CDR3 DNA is TGTGCCAGCAGTTTGGACAGGATTAACTATGGCTACACCTTC. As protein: CASSLDRINYGYTF.